This T cell receptor beta chain came from a study of graft-versus-host responses after intestinal transplantation listed by TCRdb under 2021. For the study in its entirety: The transplants that recipients got were multivisceral, liver-intestinal, or isolated intestinal. All recipients received anti-thymocyte globulin induction followed by maintenance tacrolimus and steroids for 3 to 4 years. Bulk TCR-beta CDR3 sequencing was used to track graft-versus-host and host-versus-graft alloreactive T cell clones in the graft, circulation and bone marrow after intestinal transplantation. To identify alloreactive clones, pre-transplant mixed lymphocyte reaction products were sequenced and compared with unstimulated pre-transplant donor and recipient T cells. The cohort enrolled approximately 24 intestinal transplant recipients, one of whom was a retransplant, and a few patients without pretransplant specimens were excluded. Donor T cell macrochimerism was defined as a peak of at least 4% donor T cells among recipient peripheral blood mononuclear cells. Samples from a few later patients were sequenced in-house on an Illumina MiSeq with MiXCR processing rather than by the commercial service.

Overall study results and their limits: Patients with donor T cell macrochimerism had high GvH to HvG T cell clonal ratios in their allografts. Early after transplant, peak levels of circulating GvH clones were found to be associated with declines in HvG clones. GvH clones were detected in recipient bone marrow, and some of these GvH clones were observed earlier in ileal mucosa or blood, consistent with an intestinal mucosal origin. The conclusions were limited by the relatively low number and heterogeneity of the intestinal transplant patients.

A note on this clone: Its binding antigen is unknown. No base qualities exist here, and no much larger clone lies one base off it.

Library preparation used the immunoSEQ multiplex PCR assay. For most patients, genomic DNA was isolated with the Qiagen DNeasy Blood and Tissue Kit and shipped frozen to Adaptive Biotechnologies for TCR sequencing. For most patients, high-throughput TCR-beta CDR3 sequencing of genomic DNA was performed by Adaptive Biotechnologies. Per the source publication's procedure: Adaptive's ImmunoSEQ software supplied the TCR sequencing data for 15 to 20 patients, while MiXCR and VDJtools were used to process a few other patients. To correct CD4 versus CD8 sorting errors, sequences present in both subsets at a frequency ratio below 5:1 were removed. CDR3 nucleotide sequences shared between donor and recipient were removed because their origin could not be assigned. Alloreactive clones required at least 2-fold expansion over unstimulated cells and minimum CFSE-low frequency of 0.002% (template counts) or 0.001% (read counts). A clone was considered mappable if detected in the sequenced pre-transplant spleen, lymph node, or MLR CFSE-low populations of the donor or recipient. The cumulative frequency of alloreactive clones was calculated as a percentage of all sequences, weighted by copy number. The immuneACCESS repertoire file appears here via TCRdb, limited to in-frame rearrangements. These files lack a portion of the clones; in checked studies, under half of the deficit traces to unresolved V genes, and the cause of the others is not known. For V, J and clone size, that table is used; D and trimming come from the DNA. The sample records more than 95,000 clones, 93% of which are singletons. The ten largest clones capture 0.9% to 1.5% of the sample.

Taken with the paper, the label for time point translates to: cells obtained before transplantation from donor or recipient. CD3+CD4+ and CD3+CD8+ populations were FACS-sorted from unstimulated pre-transplant donor and recipient cells taken from spleen or lymph nodes. The junction carries 20 bases between V and J, which are trimmed by 1 base and 6 bases respectively. From the cysteine up to the phenylalanine, the CDR3 has a length of 16 residues. Only the CDR3 part of the read is kept: 48 bases, read in frame from the first base. For CDR1 and CDR2, the germline V gene (reference sequence) lists SGHKS and YYEKEE.

The sample here was unstimulated CD8+ T cells sorted from spleen or lymph node cells, taken before intestinal transplant. The sequence links TRBV5-5 to TRBJ2-7; a tentative D call is TRBD2 (5 bases match). The clonotype was recovered from a human donor who received an intestinal transplant. The CDR3 in this case is CASSLRLDGRASEQYF. The nucleotide sequence is given as TGTGCCAGCAGCTTGAGATTGGATGGGAGAGCGTCCGAGCAGTACTTC.